Sequencing of this TCR beta chain was carried out in a study of T cells in Graves' hyperthyroidism and ophthalmopathy. Findings of the study overall: Peripheral blood also featured most of the thyroid clonotypes expanded above 0.001.

The investigators amplified TCR beta CDR3 regions from RNA transcripts. The HTBI primer set was used in a first-round RT-PCR of the TCR CDR3. Using its own MiXCR run on the multiplex PCR reads, TCRdb lists one record per CDR3 protein. The sample holds a few hundred thousand distinct CDR3 sequences, roughly 22% seen once. V gave up 11 bases and J gave up 0 bases; unmatched junction bases: 5. CDR1 MDHEN and CDR2 SYDVKM come from the germline V gene. This CDR3 comprises 14 residues. A patient was excluded if there was uncontrolled infection, other autoimmune disease, pregnancy or lactation. For the diagnoses, clinical symptoms, serum thyroxine and TRAb, thyroid ultrasound and orbital computed tomography were used. This clonotype came up many times. Its antigen is unidentified.

Input material: blood. The J gene is TRBJ2-5, the V gene TRBV28; 11 bases fit TRBD2. The source of this sequence is a man aged 30 to 45 with Graves' ophthalmopathy. CDR3 amino acids: CAARTSGHQETQYF. The CDR3 DNA is TGTGCCGCGAGGACTAGCGGGCACCAAGAGACCCAGTACTTC.